The rows below give T cell receptor beta chains drawn from one sample of a study of blood T cell repertoires in COVID-19. Sequencing was performed with immunoSEQ multiplex PCR; in TCRdb, only in-frame clones are kept and a portion is missing. Of under 150,000 clones listed, 60% to 85% are singletons. Sequences were obtained from peripheral blood. The origin of the receptors is a woman aged 80 or over with active or convalescent COVID-19. Each CDR3 is given with its conserved first and last residue. A D gene is named only where the DNA matches it firmly. Some rows mark clone size as missing; the rest say once, few, many or name a class of expanded clone.

D	V	J	size	CDR3	DNA
TRBD1	TRBV12-5	TRBJ1-1	-	CASGLGQGAFTEAFF	TGTGCTAGTGGTTTGGGACAGGGGGCATTTACTGAAGCTTTCTTT
-	TRBV11-2	TRBJ1-4	-	CASSVTGSSNEKLFF	TGTGCCAGCAGCGTCACAGGGTCTTCTAATGAAAAACTGTTTTTT
TRBD1	TRBV25-1	TRBJ1-2	-	CASEAPGQGRLGYTF	TGTGCCAGCGAGGCTCCGGGACAGGGGCGTCTCGGCTACACCTTC
TRBD1	TRBV5-1	TRBJ2-7	-	CASSSDRGHDEQYF	TGCGCCAGCAGCTCGGACAGGGGGCACGACGAGCAGTACTTC
TRBD1	TRBV28	TRBJ1-6	few	CASSSGTANSPLHF	TGTGCCAGCAGCTCCGGGACAGCCAATTCACCCCTCCACTTT
TRBD1	TRBV5-6	TRBJ1-1	-	CASSFWTGRLYTEAFF	TGTGCCAGCAGCTTTTGGACAGGGAGGTTATACACTGAAGCTTTCTTT
TRBD2	TRBV5-1	TRBJ2-2	-	CASTPQRGADTGELFF	TGCGCCAGCACACCCCAGCGGGGGGCGGACACCGGGGAGCTGTTTTTT
-	TRBV7-9	TRBJ1-1	-	CASSAHRDTNTEAFF	TGTGCCAGCAGCGCCCACCGGGACACGAACACTGAAGCTTTCTTT
-	TRBV6-5	TRBJ1-5	-	CASTPGGAQPQHF	TGTGCCAGCACCCCCGGGGGGGCGCAGCCCCAGCATTTT
-	TRBV4-2	TRBJ1-2	-	CASSQDKGANYGYTF	TGTGCCAGCAGCCAAGATAAGGGGGCTAACTATGGCTACACCTTC
TRBD1	TRBV7-2	TRBJ1-5	once	CASSLGAGQGNQPQHF	TGTGCCAGCAGCTTGGGGGCGGGACAGGGTAATCAGCCCCAGCATTTT
TRBD1	TRBV2	TRBJ1-1	-	CASSQAGQGAEAFF	TGTGCCAGCAGTCAAGCGGGACAGGGCGCTGAAGCTTTCTTT
TRBD2	TRBV10-3	TRBJ2-1	-	CAIRSGPGEGEQFF	TGTGCCATCAGGTCGGGACCTGGGGAGGGTGAGCAGTTCTTC
-	TRBV5-1	TRBJ2-3	-	CASSRDNTDTQYF	TGCGCCAGCAGCCGGGATAACACAGATACGCAGTATTTT